This record covers a single TCR beta chain. Its specificity is not known. This specimen belongs to a study of cytomegalovirus exposure and HLA in healthy donors. A multiplex PCR was run with 60 Vbeta primers and 13 Jbeta primers. Repertoires were generated with immunoSEQ multiplex PCR, while TCRdb's copy carries only in-frame clones and drops some. The repertoire table contains roughly 40,000 clones. V lost 3 bases to trimming and J lost 2 bases; unmatched junction nucleotides: 6. Germline V gives CDR1 LGHNT, CDR2 FRNRAP. The CDR3 is 15 amino acids. Study results and limitations: For cytomegalovirus status, the classifier reportedly gave diagnoses with high specificity and sensitivity.

The sequence derives from a male donor in good health and CMV-seronegative. The rearrangement uses TRBV12-5 and TRBJ2-7; 8 positions agree with TRBD1. The sequenced material came from PBMCs. CDR3 loop: CASGLEQGETYEQYF. Written as DNA, the CDR3 is TGTGCTAGTGGTTTAGAACAGGGGGAGACCTACGAGCAGTACTTC.